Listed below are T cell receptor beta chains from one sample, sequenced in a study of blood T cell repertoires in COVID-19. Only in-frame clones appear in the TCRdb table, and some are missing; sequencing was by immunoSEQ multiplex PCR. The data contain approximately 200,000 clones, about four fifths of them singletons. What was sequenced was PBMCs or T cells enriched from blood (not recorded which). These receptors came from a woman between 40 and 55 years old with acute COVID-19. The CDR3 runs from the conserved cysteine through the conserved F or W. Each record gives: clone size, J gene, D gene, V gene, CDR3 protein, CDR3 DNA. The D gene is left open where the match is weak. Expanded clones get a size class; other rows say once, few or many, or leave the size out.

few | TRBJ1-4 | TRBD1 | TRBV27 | CASSSDRATNEKLFF | TGTGCCAGCAGTTCCGACAGGGCAACTAATGAAAAACTGTTTTTT
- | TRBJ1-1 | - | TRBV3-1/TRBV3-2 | CASSQGRMNTEAFF | TGTGCCAGCAGCCAAGGGAGGATGAACACTGAAGCTTTCTTT
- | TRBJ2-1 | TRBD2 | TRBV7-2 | CASSLTGGASNEQFF | TGTGCCAGCAGCTTAACGGGGGGGGCTAGCAATGAGCAGTTCTTC
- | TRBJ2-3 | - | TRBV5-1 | CASSSATRDTQYF | TGCGCCAGCAGCTCGGCTACCAGGGATACGCAGTATTTT
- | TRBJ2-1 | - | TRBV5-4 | CASSLDRTSNEQFF | TGTGCCAGCAGCTTAGACAGGACAAGTAATGAGCAGTTCTTC
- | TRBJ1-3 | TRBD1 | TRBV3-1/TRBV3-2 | CASSPITGQWSGNTIYF | TGTGCCAGCAGCCCGATTACGGGACAGTGGTCTGGAAACACCATATATTTT
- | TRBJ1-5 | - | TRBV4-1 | CASSQGPLGNQPQHF | TGCGCCAGCAGCCAAGGGCCTCTGGGCAATCAGCCCCAGCATTTT
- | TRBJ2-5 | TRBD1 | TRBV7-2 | CASREHPGQGKETQYF | TGTGCCAGCAGAGAACACCCGGGACAGGGGAAAGAGACCCAGTACTTC
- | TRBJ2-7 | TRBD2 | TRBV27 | CASSSLGSGRYEQYF | TGTGCCAGCAGTTCCCTGGGTAGCGGGAGGTACGAGCAGTACTTC
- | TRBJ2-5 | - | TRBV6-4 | CASSRGPGETQYF | TGTGCCAGCAGTCGAGGGCCGGGAGAGACCCAGTACTTC
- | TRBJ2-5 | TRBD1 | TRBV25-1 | CASSEHPGTGFRGETQYF | TGTGCCAGCAGTGAACATCCCGGGACAGGGTTTCGAGGAGAGACCCAGTACTTC
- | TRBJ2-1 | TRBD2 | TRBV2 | CASREREGLNEQFF | TGTGCCAGCAGAGAGCGGGAGGGCCTAAATGAGCAGTTCTTC
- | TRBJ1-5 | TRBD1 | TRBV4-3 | CASSQRTGGLYQPQHF | TGCGCCAGCAGCCAACGGACAGGGGGCCTATATCAGCCCCAGCATTTT
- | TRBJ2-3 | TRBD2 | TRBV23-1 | CASIPASGESTDTQYF | TGCGCCAGCATCCCCGCTAGCGGGGAAAGCACAGATACGCAGTATTTT
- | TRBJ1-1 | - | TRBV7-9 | CASQTTGRAEAFF | TGTGCCAGCCAAACGACAGGAAGGGCTGAAGCTTTCTTT
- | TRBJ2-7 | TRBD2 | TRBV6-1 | CASSEEAGGHYEQYF | TGTGCCAGCAGTGAAGAGGCGGGGGGGCACTACGAGCAGTACTTC
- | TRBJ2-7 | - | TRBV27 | CASSLRGAFYEQYF | TGTGCCAGCAGCCTACGGGGGGCCTTCTACGAGCAGTACTTC
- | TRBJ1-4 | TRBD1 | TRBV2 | CASMGQGVTNEKLFF | TGTGCCAGCATGGGACAGGGGGTCACTAATGAAAAACTGTTTTTT
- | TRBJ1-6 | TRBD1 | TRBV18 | CASFTGTDNSPLHF | TGTGCCAGCTTCACCGGGACAGATAATTCACCCCTCCACTTT
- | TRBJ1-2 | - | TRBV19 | CASSIGAGEWNGYTF | TGTGCCAGTAGTATAGGTGCAGGGGAGTGGAATGGCTACACCTTC
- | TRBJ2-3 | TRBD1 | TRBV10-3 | CAISDPGTGVMTDTQYF | TGTGCCATCAGTGACCCCGGGACAGGGGTTATGACAGATACGCAGTATTTT